This TCR beta chain was found in a study of human T cells and chemical hapten exposure. At the level of the study: For sensitization, 2% DPC was applied to a 2 cm by 2 cm patch of upper inner arm skin. Read at 6 days, the patch tests placed 0.01% DPC on the upper back.

TCRdb re-analysed the RACE reads in MiXCR, keeping a single row per CDR3 protein. The sample carries 75,000 to 100,000 distinct CDR3 sequences, about 9.6% recorded once. With respect to this clonotype: Its cognate antigen is unknown.

Germline lookup yields CDR1 MRHNA and CDR2 SNTAGT. Unmatched junction bases numbered 7, after V lost 7 bases and J lost 3 bases. The CDR3 is 14 residues long. Specified time point: patch test 2, 6 weeks after DPC sensitization. The treatment was: therapeutic diphenylcyclopropenone sensitization with weekly scalp DPC. Broader study findings: Expanded TCRs made up significantly more big CDR3 similarity clusters than controls did. The number of TCRs above 1 in 1000 frequency did not change after DPC sensitization.

The receptor comes from a woman aged 40 to 50 with alopecia areata. Some clones in this sample may be carry-over from other donors' samples. The gene calls are TRBV6-4 and TRBJ2-3, with TRBD1 matching 7 bases. The sample here was whole blood, taken in connection with sensitization to the hapten diphenylcyclopropenone (DPC). The CDR3 loop reads CASTSTGFTDTQYF. The CDR3 coding sequence is TGTGCCAGCACCTCGACAGGGTTTACAGATACGCAGTATTTT.